The source of this T cell receptor (beta chain) is a study of radiation and T cells in renal cell carcinoma (TCRdb year 2020). Some background on the complete study: The samples were obtained from a clinical trial, where primary renal cell carcinomas were treated with 15 Gy stereotactic body radiation therapy and then removed by nephrectomy 4 weeks afterward. In total, some 50 samples, comprising 26 tumors and roughly 27 peripheral blood samples, were subjected to TCR beta sequencing. In the approximately 49 samples combined, roughly 4.4 million unique CDR3 nucleotide sequences were found, encoding approximately 2,900,000 unique CDR3 amino acid sequences.

The meaning of the sample's time point label: blood 2 weeks post-SBRT. The intended sense of this specimen's treatment or condition label: 15 Gy SBRT to primary tumor, nephrectomy 4 weeks later. Serial peripheral blood from radiation-treated patients was sampled at baseline, 2 weeks and 4 weeks after SBRT to track tumor-enriched clonotypes. Renal cell carcinoma with clear cell pathology was present in all patients. Genomic DNA for TCR sequencing was prepared using the QIAamp DNA Blood Mini Kit (Qiagen). The analyses included only samples that passed all quality control checks. Overall results and qualifications from the work: Top tumor clonotypes rose in blood from baseline to 2 weeks post-radiation, then contracted by 4 weeks, suggesting transient expansion of tumor-resident clones. Because no pretreatment tumor biopsies were available, whether clonotypes were present in the tumor at baseline could not be determined. Changes in the blood repertoire were not tracked past 4 weeks after treatment. With a single-armed trial design, the study had no way to address how radiation dose or scheduling affects the TCR repertoire.

Only a few counts were recorded for this clone. This clone's antigen is unknown. The input lacks base qualities; no much larger clone sits a single base away. V gives up 5 bases and J gives up 2 bases, and the segment between their germline ends measures 12 bases. Reading the germline V gene (reference sequence) gives CDR1 MNHEY and CDR2 SMNVEV. Taken from cysteine to phenylalanine, the CDR3 has 14 residues. Here the CDR3 DNA is all that survives: 42 bases in frame from base 1. TCR beta libraries were generated from genomic DNA with the immunoSEQ kit, following the manufacturer's recommendations. To prepare the libraries, a first multiplex PCR with proprietary primers was run, followed by a second PCR that added unique barcodes, and a bead cleanup was done after each round. A kit-provided positive control reaction and a negative control reaction were included in every sample batch. The final libraries were assessed on an Agilent 4200 TapeStation D1000 ScreenTape, pooled by volume, and quantified by qPCR. Sequencing was performed on an Illumina NextSeq500 with a MidOutput 150-cycle cartridge, and 156 Read1 and 15 Index1 cycles were run with kit custom primers. The pooled library was loaded at 0.9 to 1 pM with an approximately 21% PhiX control spike-in. The original methods were these. Vendor-processed data were analyzed in R, with a clonotype defined as all T cells sharing the same CDR3 nucleotide sequence. In the clone abundance analyses, frequencies in each sample were normalized to that sample's 10,000 most abundant clones. Public T cell clones, which averaged fewer than five per sample, were excluded before analysis. Tumor-enriched clonotypes and baseline blood-enriched clonotypes were defined as those with an abundance difference of at least 32-fold between compartments. Clonotypes expanded or contracted between blood time points were identified with a beta-binomial differential abundance model. Similarity between tumor and blood repertoires was quantified using the Baroni-Urbani and Buser coefficient, and groups were compared with two-tailed Wilcoxon tests in R. Entries here come from immuneACCESS through TCRdb and include only in-frame sequences with V and J called. Some clones fail to appear in such tables; in the studies checked, an unresolved V gene covers under half of the shortfall, and the cause of the remainder is unknown. That table furnishes V, J and clone size, whereas the DNA furnished D and trimming. Across this sample there are 100,000 to 150,000 clones, with about four fifths seen only once. The ten largest clones add up to roughly 6.2% of the sample.

The material sequenced was blood, taken from a patient whose treatment included radiotherapy and nephrectomy. The chain was built from TRBV27 and TRBJ1-2; perhaps TRBD1 is the D gene, with 6 bases matching. This clonotype originated in a man in his forties or fifties with renal cell carcinoma. DNA sequence: TGTGCCAGCAGTGTGGACAGTAGGAACTATGGCTACACCTTC. This encodes CASSVDSRNYGYTF.